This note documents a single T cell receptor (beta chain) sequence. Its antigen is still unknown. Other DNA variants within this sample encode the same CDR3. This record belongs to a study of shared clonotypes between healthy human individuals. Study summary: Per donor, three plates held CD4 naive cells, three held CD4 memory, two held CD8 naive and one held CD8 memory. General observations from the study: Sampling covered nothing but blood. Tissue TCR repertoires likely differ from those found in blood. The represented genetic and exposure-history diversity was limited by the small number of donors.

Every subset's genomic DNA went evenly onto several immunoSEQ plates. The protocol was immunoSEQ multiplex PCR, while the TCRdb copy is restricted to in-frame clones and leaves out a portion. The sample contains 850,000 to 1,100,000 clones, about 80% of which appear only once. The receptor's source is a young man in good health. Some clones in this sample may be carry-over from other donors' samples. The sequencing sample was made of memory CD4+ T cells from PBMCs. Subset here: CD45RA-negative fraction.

In DNA form, the CDR3 reads TGTGCCAGCAGCGTTGGCAGGGGGGACTATGGCTACACCTTC. It codes for CASSVGRGDYGYTF. V usage is TRBV9 and J usage is TRBJ1-2; 7 nucleotides agree with TRBD1. CDR3 length: 14 residues. Germline V gene data show CDR1 as SGDLS and CDR2 as YYNGEE. With 2 bases clipped from V and 3 bases from J, the junction kept 4 bases outside the gene matches.